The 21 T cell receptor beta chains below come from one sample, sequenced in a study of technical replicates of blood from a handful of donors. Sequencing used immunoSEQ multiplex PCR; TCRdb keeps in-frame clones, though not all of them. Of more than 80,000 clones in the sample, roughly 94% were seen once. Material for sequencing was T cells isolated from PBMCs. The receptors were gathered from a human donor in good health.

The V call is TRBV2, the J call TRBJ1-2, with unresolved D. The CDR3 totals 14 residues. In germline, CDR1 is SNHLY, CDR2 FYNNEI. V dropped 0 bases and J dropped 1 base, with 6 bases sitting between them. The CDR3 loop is CASSEAFINYGYTF. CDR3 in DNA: TGTGCCAGCAGTGAAGCCTTTATTAACTATGGCTACACCTTC. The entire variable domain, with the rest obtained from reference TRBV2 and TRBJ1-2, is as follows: EPEVTQTPSHQVTQMGQEVILRCVPISNHLYFYWYRQILGQKVEFLVSFYNNEISEKSEIFDDQFSVERPDGSNFTLKIRSTKLEDSAMYFCASSEAFINYGYTFGSGTRLTVV.

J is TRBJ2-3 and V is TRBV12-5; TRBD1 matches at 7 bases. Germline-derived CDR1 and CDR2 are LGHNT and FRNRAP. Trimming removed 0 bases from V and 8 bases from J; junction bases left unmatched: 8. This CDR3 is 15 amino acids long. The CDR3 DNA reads TGTGCTAGTGGTTTGGTAGCGGACAGGAGTGGTACGCAGTATTTT. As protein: CASGLVADRSGTQYF.

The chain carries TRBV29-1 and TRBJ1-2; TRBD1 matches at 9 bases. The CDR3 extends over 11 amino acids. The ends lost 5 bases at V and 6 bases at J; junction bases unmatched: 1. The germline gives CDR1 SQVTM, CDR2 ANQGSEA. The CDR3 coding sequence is TGCAGCGTTTGGGACAGGGATGGCTACACCTTC. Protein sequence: CSVWDRDGYTF.

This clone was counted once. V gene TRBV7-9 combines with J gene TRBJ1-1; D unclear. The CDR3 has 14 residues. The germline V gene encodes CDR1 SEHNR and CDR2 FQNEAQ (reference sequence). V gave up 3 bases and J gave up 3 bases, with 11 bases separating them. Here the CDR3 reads CASSFGREDTEAFF. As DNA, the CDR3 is TGTGCCAGCAGCTTTGGACGGGAGGACACTGAAGCTTTCTTT.

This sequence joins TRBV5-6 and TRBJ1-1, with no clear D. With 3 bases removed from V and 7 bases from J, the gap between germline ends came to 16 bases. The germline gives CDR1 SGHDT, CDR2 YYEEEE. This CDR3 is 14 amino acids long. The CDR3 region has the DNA TGTGCCAGCAGCTCGAGGTCCCGTAGACTTGAAGCTTTCTTT. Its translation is CASSSRSRRLEAFF.

The CDR3 sequence: CASSLTSGDYEQYF. DNA for the CDR3: TGTGCCAGCAGCCTCACTAGCGGGGACTACGAGCAGTACTTC. The V gene is TRBV5-4, the J gene TRBJ2-7; TRBD2 agrees at 10 bases. Unmatched junction bases numbered 4, after V lost 4 bases and J lost 3 bases. The germline gives CDR1 SGHNT, CDR2 YYREEE (reference sequence). This CDR3 is 14 amino acids long.

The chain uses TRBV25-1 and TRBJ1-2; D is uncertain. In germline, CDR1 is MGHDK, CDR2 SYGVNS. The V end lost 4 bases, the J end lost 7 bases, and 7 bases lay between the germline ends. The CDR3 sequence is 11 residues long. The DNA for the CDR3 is TGTGCCAGCAGTGCCTCGGGTGGCTACACCTTC. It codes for CASSASGGYTF.

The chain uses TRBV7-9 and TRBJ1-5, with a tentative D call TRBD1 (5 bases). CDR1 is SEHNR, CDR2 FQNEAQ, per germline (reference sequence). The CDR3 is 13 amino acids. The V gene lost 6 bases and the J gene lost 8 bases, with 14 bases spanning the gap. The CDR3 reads CASSPGLTEPQHF. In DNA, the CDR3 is TGTGCCAGCAGTCCGGGACTTACGGAGCCCCAGCATTTT.

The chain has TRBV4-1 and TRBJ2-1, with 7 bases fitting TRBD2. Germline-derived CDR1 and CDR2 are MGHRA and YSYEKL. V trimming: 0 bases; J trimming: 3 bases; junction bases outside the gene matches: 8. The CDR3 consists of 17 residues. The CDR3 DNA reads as TGCGCCAGCAGCCAAGATCTACATGGCGGGAGCTACAATGAGCAGTTCTTC. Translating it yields CASSQDLHGGSYNEQFF.

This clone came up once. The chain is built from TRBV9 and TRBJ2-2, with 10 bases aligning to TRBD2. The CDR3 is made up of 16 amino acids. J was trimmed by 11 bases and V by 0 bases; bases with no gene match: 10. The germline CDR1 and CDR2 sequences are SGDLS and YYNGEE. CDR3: CASSVGVLAGRIELFF. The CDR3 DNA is TGTGCCAGCAGCGTAGGAGTACTAGCGGGAAGAATCGAGCTGTTTTTT.

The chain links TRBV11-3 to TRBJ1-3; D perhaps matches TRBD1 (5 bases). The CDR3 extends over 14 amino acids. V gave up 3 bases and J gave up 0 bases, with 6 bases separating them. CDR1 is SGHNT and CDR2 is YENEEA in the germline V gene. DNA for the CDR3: TGTGCCAGCAGCTTGGGGGGCTCTGGAAACACCATATATTTT. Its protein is CASSLGGSGNTIYF. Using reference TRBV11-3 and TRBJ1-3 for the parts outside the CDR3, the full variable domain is EAGVVQSPRYKIIEKKQPVAFWCNPISGHNTLYWYLQNLGQGPELLIRYENEEAVDDSQLPKDRFSAERLKGVDSTLKIQPAELGDSAVYLCASSLGGSGNTIYFGEGSWLTVV.

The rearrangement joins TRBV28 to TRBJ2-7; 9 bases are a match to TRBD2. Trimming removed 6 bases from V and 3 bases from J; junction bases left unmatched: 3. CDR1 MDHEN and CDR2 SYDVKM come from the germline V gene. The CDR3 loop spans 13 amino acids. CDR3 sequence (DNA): TGTGCCAGCAGGAAGACTAGCGGCTACGAGCAGTACTTC. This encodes CASRKTSGYEQYF.

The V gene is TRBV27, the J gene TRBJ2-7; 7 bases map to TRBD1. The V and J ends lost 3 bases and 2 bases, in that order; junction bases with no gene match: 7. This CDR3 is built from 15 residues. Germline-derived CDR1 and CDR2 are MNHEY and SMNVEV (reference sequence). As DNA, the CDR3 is TGTGCCAGCAGTTTCTGGACAGGTCTTCCCTACGAGCAGTACTTC. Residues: CASSFWTGLPYEQYF.

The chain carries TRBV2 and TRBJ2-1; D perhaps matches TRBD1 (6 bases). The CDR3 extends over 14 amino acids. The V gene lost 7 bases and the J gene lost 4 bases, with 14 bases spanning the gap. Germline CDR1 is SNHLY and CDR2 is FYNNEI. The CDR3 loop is CASTLDSGYNEQFF. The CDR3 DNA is TGTGCCAGCACTCTGGACAGCGGTTACAATGAGCAGTTCTTC.

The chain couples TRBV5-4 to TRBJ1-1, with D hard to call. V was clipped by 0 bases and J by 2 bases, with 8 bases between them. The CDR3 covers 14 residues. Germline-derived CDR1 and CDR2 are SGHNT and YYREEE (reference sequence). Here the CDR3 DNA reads TGTGCCAGCAGCTTGGGGGCTTTCAACACTGAAGCTTTCTTT. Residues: CASSLGAFNTEAFF.

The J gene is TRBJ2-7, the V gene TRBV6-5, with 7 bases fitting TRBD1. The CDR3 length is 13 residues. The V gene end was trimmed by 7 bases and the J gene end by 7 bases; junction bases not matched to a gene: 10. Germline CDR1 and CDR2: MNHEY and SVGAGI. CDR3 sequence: CASTKTGIREQYF. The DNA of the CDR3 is TGTGCCAGCACCAAGACAGGGATTCGTGAGCAGTACTTC.

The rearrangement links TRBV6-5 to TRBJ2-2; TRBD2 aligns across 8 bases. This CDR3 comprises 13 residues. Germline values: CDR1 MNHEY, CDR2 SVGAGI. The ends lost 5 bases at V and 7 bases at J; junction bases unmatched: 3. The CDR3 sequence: CASSKREFGELFF. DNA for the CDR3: TGTGCCAGCAGTAAGCGGGAGTTCGGGGAGCTGTTTTTT.

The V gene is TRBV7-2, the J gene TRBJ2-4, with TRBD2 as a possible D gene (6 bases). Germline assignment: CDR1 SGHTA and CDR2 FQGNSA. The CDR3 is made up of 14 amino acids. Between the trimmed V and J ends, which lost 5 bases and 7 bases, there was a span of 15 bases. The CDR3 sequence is CASSPPPGDNIQYF. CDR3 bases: TGTGCCAGCAGCCCCCCGCCGGGGGACAACATTCAGTACTTC.

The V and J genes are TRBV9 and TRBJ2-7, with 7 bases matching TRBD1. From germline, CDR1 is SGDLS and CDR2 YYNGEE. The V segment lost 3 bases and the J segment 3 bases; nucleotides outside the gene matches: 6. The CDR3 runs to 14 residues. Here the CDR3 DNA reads TGTGCCAGCAGCGGGGGGACAGCTGACTACGAGCAGTACTTC. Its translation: CASSGGTADYEQYF.

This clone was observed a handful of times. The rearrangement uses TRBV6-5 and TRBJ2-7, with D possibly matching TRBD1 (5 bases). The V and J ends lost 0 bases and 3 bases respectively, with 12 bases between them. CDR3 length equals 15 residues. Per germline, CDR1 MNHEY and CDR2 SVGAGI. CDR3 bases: TGTGCCAGCAGTTACTCGACGACAGCCTACTACGAGCAGTACTTC. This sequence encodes CASSYSTTAYYEQYF.

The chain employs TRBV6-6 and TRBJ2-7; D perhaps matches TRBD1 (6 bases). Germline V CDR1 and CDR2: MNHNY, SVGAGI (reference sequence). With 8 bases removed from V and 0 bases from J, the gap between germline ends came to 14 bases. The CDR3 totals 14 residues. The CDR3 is CASHRDTSSYEQYF. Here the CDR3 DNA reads TGTGCCAGCCACCGGGACACGAGCTCCTACGAGCAGTACTTC.